These 7 T cell receptor beta chains came from one sample sequenced in a study of shared clonotypes between healthy human individuals. The method was immunoSEQ multiplex PCR; TCRdb's version includes in-frame clones alone and lacks a portion of them. This sample has around 1.1 million clones, with approximately 78% found just once. Sequencing was done on a sample of memory CD4+ T cells from PBMCs. The subset was: CD45RA-negative fraction. Receptors were obtained from a man younger than 35 in good health. Some clones in this sample may be carry-over from other donors' samples.

The V and J genes are TRBV6-5 and TRBJ2-7; no definite D call. The germline gives CDR1 MNHEY, CDR2 SVGAGI. This CDR3 spans 11 amino acids. V lost 6 bases and J 9 bases, leaving 12 bases between the germline ends. The CDR3 sequence is CASSKKAGQYF. CDR3 nucleotide sequence: TGTGCCAGCAGCAAGAAGGCAGGGCAGTACTTC.

The chain combines TRBV2 with TRBJ1-1; D gene unclear. The germline gives CDR1 SNHLY, CDR2 FYNNEI. The CDR3 sequence is 14 residues long. V lost 7 bases to trimming and J lost 1 base, with 13 bases between them. The CDR3 bases are TGTGCCAGCACAACTATCGAGAAGAACACTGAAGCTTTCTTT. Its translation: CASTTIEKNTEAFF.

About this clone: The same CDR3 also results from other DNA sequences found in this sample. The chain uses TRBV2 and TRBJ2-3; D not certain. V was pared by 4 bases and J by 5 bases, with 7 bases between. This CDR3 comprises 12 residues. Germline values: CDR1 SNHLY, CDR2 FYNNEI. The CDR3 is CASSVGGDTQYF. DNA for the CDR3: TGTGCCAGCAGTGTTGGTGGAGATACGCAGTATTTT.

The J gene is TRBJ2-7, the V gene TRBV10-2; D unclear. Germline V gives CDR1 WSHSY, CDR2 SAAADI. The length of the CDR3 is 16 residues. Between the trimmed V and J ends, which lost 0 bases and 2 bases, there was a span of 14 bases. Written as DNA, the CDR3 is TGCGCCAGCAGTGAGTCAGGCAGAGAAACAACCTACGAGCAGTACTTC. Translating it yields CASSESGRETTYEQYF.

This sequence joins TRBV5-1 and TRBJ1-1; possibly TRBD1 for D (5 bases). CDR3 length: 16 amino acids. Germline V gene data show CDR1 as SGHRS and CDR2 as YFSETQ. The V gene lost 4 bases and the J gene lost 1 base, with 17 bases spanning the gap. CDR3 protein: CASSNQPLGENTEAFF. CDR3 nucleotide sequence: TGCGCCAGCAGCAACCAACCCTTGGGGGAGAACACTGAAGCTTTCTTT.

The V and J genes are TRBV27 and TRBJ2-5; D possibly matches TRBD1 or TRBD2 (5 bases each). Germline CDR1 MNHEY, CDR2 SMNVEV (reference sequence). This CDR3 has 14 amino acids. Trimming removed 2 bases from V and 5 bases from J, with 12 bases in between. Here the CDR3 DNA reads TGTGCCAGCAGTTTACTAGGGACCGGGGAGACCCAGTACTTC. Amino acids: CASSLLGTGETQYF.

The chain recombines TRBV9 with TRBJ2-1; TRBD2 matches 14 bases. The CDR3 covers 17 residues. Germline values: CDR1 SGDLS, CDR2 YYNGEE. Trimming took 3 bases from V and 7 from J; bases not matched to a gene: 9. The CDR3 region has the DNA TGTGCCAGCAGCGGCGGATGGGGGACTAGCGGGAGTAATGAGCAGTTCTTC. It specifies CASSGGWGTSGSNEQFF.